These T cell receptor beta chains were read from a single sample in a study of blood T cell repertoires in COVID-19. TCRdb's table, derived via immunoSEQ multiplex PCR, lists solely in-frame clones and lacks some. The table lists around 100,000 clones, about three quarters of them singletons. Input material: peripheral blood. All receptors derive from an elderly man with acute or convalescent COVID-19. Each CDR3 is given with its conserved first and last residue. D genes are given only for firm matches. Where a row states a size, it is once, few, many or the class of an expanded clone; other rows omit it.

CDR3nt: TGTGCCAGCAGCTTAGTGACGCGGGACTCCCGTCACACAGATACGCAGTATTTT
CDR3aa: CASSLVTRDSRHTDTQYF
abundance: .
j_gene: TRBJ2-3
d_gene: .
v_gene: TRBV13

CDR3nt: TGTGCCAGTCGGACAAGCTCCTACAATGAGCAGTTCTTC
CDR3aa: CASRTSSYNEQFF
abundance: .
j_gene: TRBJ2-1
d_gene: .
v_gene: TRBV19

CDR3nt: TGTGCCAGCAGTTTCCCGGGCCAGGGGGTCGAGCAGTACTTC
CDR3aa: CASSFPGQGVEQYF
abundance: .
j_gene: TRBJ2-7
d_gene: TRBD1
v_gene: TRBV7-9

CDR3nt: TGTGCCAGCAGCCGCCTCCCCGGGAACACTGAAGCTTTCTTT
CDR3aa: CASSRLPGNTEAFF
abundance: .
j_gene: TRBJ1-1
d_gene: .
v_gene: TRBV14

CDR3nt: TGTGCCAGCAGTGACCTACACAGGACTGGAAACACCATATATTTT
CDR3aa: CASSDLHRTGNTIYF
abundance: .
j_gene: TRBJ1-3
d_gene: .
v_gene: TRBV6-1

CDR3nt: TGCGCCAGCAGCAAAAACCCTAGCGGAGCTAGCACAGATACGCAGTATTTT
CDR3aa: CASSKNPSGASTDTQYF
abundance: .
j_gene: TRBJ2-3
d_gene: TRBD2
v_gene: TRBV5-1

CDR3nt: TGTGCCAGTAGTATGCCTTCCCTAGCGGGACTCCACAATGAGCAGTTCTTC
CDR3aa: CASSMPSLAGLHNEQFF
abundance: .
j_gene: TRBJ2-1
d_gene: TRBD2
v_gene: TRBV19

CDR3nt: TGTGCCAGCAGCTCCGGGACAGGGTTCATCTACGAGCAGTACTTC
CDR3aa: CASSSGTGFIYEQYF
abundance: few
j_gene: TRBJ2-7
d_gene: TRBD1
v_gene: TRBV5-4

CDR3nt: TGTGCCAGCAGCCGTTTACAGGGGCGGGACACTGAAGCTTTCTTT
CDR3aa: CASSRLQGRDTEAFF
abundance: .
j_gene: TRBJ1-1
d_gene: .
v_gene: TRBV12-1

CDR3nt: TGTGCCAGCAGTACTCGGACTAGCGGGAGTCCAGAGACCCAGTACTTC
CDR3aa: CASSTRTSGSPETQYF
abundance: .
j_gene: TRBJ2-5
d_gene: TRBD2
v_gene: TRBV6-2/TRBV6-3

CDR3nt: TGTGCCAGCAGCGAGGAGCCACGAGAACAGCAGTTCTTC
CDR3aa: CASSEEPREQQFF
abundance: once
j_gene: TRBJ2-1
d_gene: .
v_gene: TRBV2

CDR3nt: TGTGCCAGTAGTACAGGGGATGAAGCTGGCTACACCTTC
CDR3aa: CASSTGDEAGYTF
abundance: .
j_gene: TRBJ1-2
d_gene: .
v_gene: TRBV19

CDR3nt: TGCGCCAGCAGCTCGGGACAGGGCTACGAGCAGTACTTC
CDR3aa: CASSSGQGYEQYF
abundance: .
j_gene: TRBJ2-7
d_gene: TRBD1
v_gene: TRBV5-1

CDR3nt: TGTGCCAGCAGTTCCACTCTAGCGGTCACAGATACGCAGTATTTT
CDR3aa: CASSSTLAVTDTQYF
abundance: .
j_gene: TRBJ2-3
d_gene: TRBD2
v_gene: TRBV6-5

CDR3nt: TGTGCCACCAGTGAGCAACTAGCGGGGGTCACCGGGGAGCTGTTTTTT
CDR3aa: CATSEQLAGVTGELFF
abundance: .
j_gene: TRBJ2-2
d_gene: TRBD2
v_gene: TRBV24-1

CDR3nt: TGTGCCAGTAGTAAGGGACAACTCCAAGAGACCCAGTACTTC
CDR3aa: CASSKGQLQETQYF
abundance: .
j_gene: TRBJ2-5
d_gene: .
v_gene: TRBV19

CDR3nt: TGTGCCAGCAGCAAGACTAGCGGGATCACGAATGAGCAGTTCTTC
CDR3aa: CASSKTSGITNEQFF
abundance: .
j_gene: TRBJ2-1
d_gene: TRBD2
v_gene: TRBV5-4

CDR3nt: TGTGCCAGCAGCCAAGTTGGAGGGGCGAATGAGCAGTTCTTC
CDR3aa: CASSQVGGANEQFF
abundance: .
j_gene: TRBJ2-1
d_gene: .
v_gene: TRBV14

CDR3nt: TGTGCCAGTGGACAGGGTTCGGACAATGAGCAGTTCTTC
CDR3aa: CASGQGSDNEQFF
abundance: .
j_gene: TRBJ2-1
d_gene: TRBD1
v_gene: TRBV19

CDR3nt: TGTGCCAGCAGTTTTACAGATCCCTACGAGCAGTACTTC
CDR3aa: CASSFTDPYEQYF
abundance: few
j_gene: TRBJ2-7
d_gene: .
v_gene: TRBV12-3/TRBV12-4

CDR3nt: TGCGCCAGCAGCCCAAGATCGGAAGTGGGACTAGCGGGGGCGAGCTCCTACAATGAGCAGTTCTTC
CDR3aa: CASSPRSEVGLAGASSYNEQFF
abundance: few
j_gene: TRBJ2-1
d_gene: TRBD2
v_gene: TRBV4-1

CDR3nt: TGTGCCAGCAGGCAAGCACTGAGAGCTTTCTTT
CDR3aa: CASRQALRAFF
abundance: .
j_gene: TRBJ1-1
d_gene: .
v_gene: TRBV12-3/TRBV12-4

CDR3nt: TGTGCCAGCAGCTTCCGACAGGATGGGACCCAGTACTTC
CDR3aa: CASSFRQDGTQYF
abundance: .
j_gene: TRBJ2-5
d_gene: .
v_gene: TRBV7-2

CDR3nt: TGTGCCAGCAGCTTTTGGACAGTTAGAAATGAAAAACTGTTTTTT
CDR3aa: CASSFWTVRNEKLFF
abundance: once
j_gene: TRBJ1-4
d_gene: .
v_gene: TRBV5-6

CDR3nt: TGTGCCAGCGCTACAACAGGGGACGGCTATGGCTACACCTTC
CDR3aa: CASATTGDGYGYTF
abundance: .
j_gene: TRBJ1-2
d_gene: TRBD1
v_gene: TRBV6-5

CDR3nt: TGTGCCAGTAGTATACAGGGTAGCACAGATACGCAGTATTTT
CDR3aa: CASSIQGSTDTQYF
abundance: .
j_gene: TRBJ2-3
d_gene: .
v_gene: TRBV19

CDR3nt: TGTGCCAGCAGTTTACCAGGGCCCTACAATGAGCAGTTCTTC
CDR3aa: CASSLPGPYNEQFF
abundance: .
j_gene: TRBJ2-1
d_gene: .
v_gene: TRBV28

CDR3nt: TGTGCCGTAAGGGACAGGGTCTACGAGCAGTACTTC
CDR3aa: CAVRDRVYEQYF
abundance: .
j_gene: TRBJ2-7
d_gene: TRBD1
v_gene: TRBV28

CDR3nt: TGTGCCAGTAGCCGCCGACTATCCACAGATACGCAGTATTTT
CDR3aa: CASSRRLSTDTQYF
abundance: .
j_gene: TRBJ2-3
d_gene: .
v_gene: TRBV19